This TCR beta chain was identified during a study of CD8+CD57+ T cells in acquired aplastic anemia. Study-level information: Mean read depth for CD4+ cells from healthy donors was roughly 10 million.

Whole-study findings and limits: A significant difference in CD8+ Simpson's diversity between patients and controls was not found.

Per the germline V gene, CDR1 is WNHNN and CDR2 is SYGVQD (reference sequence). Deletions cut 0 bases from V and 4 bases from J, with 9 bases between. The CDR3 totals 14 residues. As concerns this clonotype: Antigen: not known.

It was genomic DNA that served as the template for profiling TCR beta VDJ and CDR3. TCRdb re-called the reads with MiXCR, one entry per CDR3 protein. The sample consists of roughly 64,000 distinct CDR3 sequences, about 50% of them appearing once. The receptor was isolated from a human donor in good health, serving as a control. This chain links TRBV10-1 with TRBJ1-1; D is unresolved. The sequenced material came from sorted CD4+, CD8+, or CD8+CD57+ T cells (not recorded which) from PBMCs. The CDR3 coding sequence is TGCGCCAGCAGTGAGTCGAAAGGGCGCACTGAAGCTTTCTTT. It codes for CASSESKGRTEAFF.